These T cell receptor beta chains were read from a single sample in a study of blood T cells in healthy people across ages. One entry per CDR3 protein, called by TCRdb with MiXCR from the 5' RACE reads. Of 1.5 million to 2 million distinct CDR3 sequences listed, about 49% are singletons. Sequencing used blood. The receptors here all came from a woman aged 40 to 50 in good health. Each CDR3 is given with its conserved first and last residue. A D gene is named only where the DNA matches it firmly. The listing skips clone size in some rows; elsewhere it reads once, few, many or a size class.

TRBJ2-5,TRBV4-1,-,18,-,TGCGCCAGCAGCCACCCAAGAATAGCCAGGGCCGAGCAAGAGACCCAGTACTTC,CASSHPRIARAEQETQYF
TRBJ1-6,TRBV7-4,-,18,TRBD1,TGTGCCAGCAGCTTAGTTAGCTTGTGCAGGGGGCAAGGTTCACCCCTCCACTTT,CASSLVSLCRGQGSPLHF
TRBJ1-5,TRBV18,-,16,-,TGTGCCAGCTCACCGACGAACAGGGATAGCAATCAGCCCCAGCATTTT,CASSPTNRDSNQPQHF
TRBJ1-2,TRBV20-1,once,13,-,TGCAGTGCCAGACGGGGTTTGAGCTATGGCTACACCTTC,CSARRGLSYGYTF
TRBJ2-5,TRBV23-1,-,17,TRBD1,TGCGCCAGCAGTCAATCGGCCCCAACGGGACAGAAAGAGACCCAGTACTTC,CASSQSAPTGQKETQYF
TRBJ1-2,TRBV27,-,13,-,TGTGCCAGCAGTTTATCAGAGGGGCAGGGGTACACCTTC,CASSLSEGQGYTF
TRBJ2-4,TRBV25-1,-,15,TRBD1,TGTGCCAGCAGTGACGGTGCAGGGGGCAAAAACATTCAGTACTTC,CASSDGAGGKNIQYF
TRBJ1-5,TRBV27,few,16,-,TGTGCCAGCAGTTTAAGGGGCAGGGGTGTAAGTCAGCCCCAGCATTTT,CASSLRGRGVSQPQHF
TRBJ2-6,TRBV7-9,few,16,TRBD1,TGTGCCAGCAGCTCAGGGGGCCTCTCTGGGGCCAACGTCCTGACTTTC,CASSSGGLSGANVLTF
TRBJ2-4,TRBV7-9,few,16,-,TGTGCCAGCAGCTTAACACCACAGGTAGACAAAAACATTCAGTACTTC,CASSLTPQVDKNIQYF
TRBJ2-4,TRBV11-1,-,14,TRBD1,TGTGCCAGCAGCGGACAGGGGGCGGTGAGCATTCAGTACTTC,CASSGQGAVSIQYF
TRBJ1-1,TRBV4-1,few,13,-,TGCGCCAGCAGCCTTGGTCCCCCGTATGAAGCTTTCTTT,CASSLGPPYEAFF
TRBJ2-4,TRBV5-1,-,16,TRBD1,TGCGCCAGCAGCTGGACACAGGGGTACGGCAAAAACATTCAGTACTTC,CASSWTQGYGKNIQYF
TRBJ1-5,TRBV20-1,-,15,-,TGCAGTGCTAGTCCGGGGGCTGTGAACAATCAGCCCCAGCATTTT,CSASPGAVNNQPQHF
TRBJ1-2,TRBV5-1,-,16,TRBD1,TGCGCCAGCAGCCCAGCAGGACAGGGGGCTAACTATGGCTACACCTTC,CASSPAGQGANYGYTF